This T cell receptor (beta chain) was recovered during a study of cytomegalovirus exposure and HLA in healthy donors. Overall study findings and caveats: It was reportedly the case that the classifier diagnosed cytomegalovirus status with high specificity and sensitivity. Researchers catalogued approximately 170 TCR beta chains as cytomegalovirus-associated.

The PCR ran on 60 Vbeta and 13 Jbeta primers. The protocol was immunoSEQ multiplex PCR, while the TCRdb copy is restricted to in-frame clones and leaves out a portion. The sample has more than 150,000 clones, approximately 84% seen once. Details on this clone: What it binds is not known.

V was clipped by 1 base and J by 1 base; unmatched bases: 0. Germline V gene lookup returns CDR1 LNHDA and CDR2 SQIVND (reference sequence). The CDR3 has 14 amino acids. The V and J genes are TRBV19 and TRBJ1-1, with TRBD1 matching over 7 bases. The sequencing sample was made of PBMCs. This sequence was found in a man between 45 and 60 years old in good health and CMV-seronegative. The CDR3 DNA follows: TGTGCCAGTAGTATAGGGGACAGGAACACTGAAGCTTTCTTT. This sequence encodes CASSIGDRNTEAFF.